The clone carrying this TCR beta chain was detected only once. No antigen is known for it. V lost 4 bases and J lost 3; bases outside the gene matches: 8. Germline V lookup: CDR1 LNHDA, CDR2 SQIVND (reference sequence). The CDR3 loop spans 15 amino acids. Both 60 Vbeta primers and 13 Jbeta primers went into the PCR. Data came from immunoSEQ multiplex PCR; TCRdb stores just in-frame clones and leaves some out. The sample contains 200,000 to 250,000 clones, 65% to 80% of which appear only once. This specimen comes from a study of cytomegalovirus exposure and HLA in healthy donors. Whole-study findings and limits: Among the most significant clusters, several appeared linked to common viral pathogens in a later analysis.

This chain links TRBV19 with TRBJ2-7; 8 nucleotides line up with TRBD2. This TCR was recovered from a man aged 35-49 years in good health and CMV-seronegative. Material for sequencing was PBMCs. DNA for the CDR3: TGTGCCAGTAGTAGGCGGGAGGCCGGTAGCTACGAGCAGTACTTC. Translated, it gives CASSRREAGSYEQYF. Variable domain in full (rest from reference TRBV19 and TRBJ2-7): DGGITQSPKYLFRKEGQNVTLSCEQNLNHDAMYWYRQDPGQGLRLIYYSQIVNDFQKGDIAEGYSVSREKKESFPLTVTSAQKNPTAFYLCASSRREAGSYEQYFGPGTRLTVT.